The sequence of this T cell receptor beta chain was determined in a study of blood T cells in healthy people across ages. Study-wide findings and caveats: It was held that diversity estimates obtained from one million T cells represented underestimates. Not knowing donor CMV status may have confounded expanded clonotype changes.

Using a J-beta primer mix together with a sample-barcoded 5' primer, a second PCR was run for roughly 6 to 12 cycles. Unique molecular identifiers of 12 random nucleotides labeled each cDNA. The yield of each sample was at least 2.5 million CDR3-containing paired-end reads. TCRdb fed the 5' RACE reads into MiXCR, producing one record per CDR3 protein. The sample lists some 920,000 distinct CDR3 sequences, approximately 50% occurring once. CDR1 is MGHRA and CDR2 is YSYEKL in the germline V gene. V was shortened by 1 base and J by 6 bases, with 10 bases between the two germline ends. The CDR3 totals 15 residues. To note about this clonotype: Its antigen is not known.

The chain combines TRBV4-1 with TRBJ1-6; D unclear. Material for sequencing was blood. The clonotype originates from a woman aged 55-75 years in good health. The CDR3 nucleotides read TGCGCCAGCAGCCAAGTTGGGGTCTCTAATTCACCCCTCCACTTT. As protein: CASSQVGVSNSPLHF.